This TCR beta chain was sequenced for a study of T cell responses to AZD1222 COVID-19 vaccine. Profiled with immunoSEQ multiplex PCR; TCRdb holds only in-frame clones, not every one. In the table there are about 110,000 clones, roughly 91% of which are singletons. Trimming pared 3 bases from V and 3 bases from J, leaving 18 bases between. Looked up from germline, CDR1 is MNHEY and CDR2 is SMNVEV (reference sequence). The CDR3 runs to 16 residues. The V gene is TRBV27, the J gene TRBJ2-7; D gene ambiguous. The sequence was collected from an adult in good health. The sequences come from peripheral blood, collected on day 0 of AZD1222 vaccination. CDR3 sequence: CASSFLGGGAYYEQYF. CDR3 bases: TGTGCCAGCAGTTTCTTAGGCGGCGGCGCATACTACGAGCAGTACTTC.